This TCR beta chain came from a study of cytomegalovirus exposure and HLA in healthy donors. Study outcomes and limitations: TCR beta chains numbering under 200 were designated cytomegalovirus-associated. In a later analysis, TCR beta V- and J-gene trimming showed a link to a missense DCLRE1C variant.

Amplification used 60 Vbeta primers and 13 Jbeta primers. The method was immunoSEQ multiplex PCR; TCRdb's version includes in-frame clones alone and lacks a portion of them. The profile shows roughly 130,000 clones, 55% to 75% of them singletons. With regard to this clone: Its antigen is unknown.

The sample was PBMCs. The sequence was collected from a human donor in good health.

CDR3 residues: CASSRLWEFGTDTQYF. In DNA, the CDR3 is TGTGCCAGCAGCCGCTTATGGGAGTTTGGCACAGATACGCAGTATTTT. The V call is TRBV27, the J call TRBJ2-3; D is perhaps TRBD2 (5 bases). The CDR3 has 16 amino acids. V was clipped by 6 bases and J by 1 base, with 17 bases between them. Germline CDR1 is MNHEY and CDR2 is SMNVEV (reference sequence).